The 32 T cell receptor beta chains reported below all come from one sample, sequenced in a study of cytomegalovirus exposure and HLA in healthy donors. The study ran its PCR with 60 Vbeta and 13 Jbeta primers. Only in-frame clones appear in the TCRdb table, and some are missing; sequencing was by immunoSEQ multiplex PCR. The table shows approximately 140,000 clones, with about 80% occurring only once. The sequencing sample was made of PBMCs. The receptors were sampled from a male donor in good health and CMV-seronegative.

This clone was detected once. This chain joins TRBV7-2 and TRBJ1-1; D might be TRBD1 (5 bases). Germline lookup yields CDR1 SGHTA and CDR2 FQGNSA. The CDR3 spans 15 residues. Deletions cut 0 bases from V and 4 bases from J, with 12 bases between. CDR3 DNA sequence: TGTGCCAGCAGCTTAGCGTTTGGGGGAGGCACTGAAGCTTTCTTT. Its translation: CASSLAFGGGTEAFF.

The rearrangement links TRBV6-6 to TRBJ1-5, with D possibly TRBD1 on 5 matching bases. The germline V gene encodes CDR1 MNHNY and CDR2 SVGAGI (reference sequence). The CDR3 is made up of 14 amino acids. V lost 2 bases to trimming and J lost 6 bases, with 11 bases between them. Here the CDR3 DNA reads TGTGCCAGCAGTTACGGCAGGGAGGGTCAGCCCCAGCATTTT. Amino acids: CASSYGREGQPQHF.

This clone came up a few times. The chain has TRBV7-2 and TRBJ2-7; D possibly corresponds to TRBD1 (6 bases). Trimming left V 6 bases short and J 3 bases short, with 15 bases between. This CDR3 is built from 14 residues. Germline CDR1 SGHTA, CDR2 FQGNSA. CDR3 amino acids: CASSLQGGGYEQYF. As DNA, the CDR3 is TGTGCCAGCAGTCTACAGGGTGGGGGCTACGAGCAGTACTTC.

V gene TRBV4-1 combines with J gene TRBJ2-7; TRBD2 is a possible D gene (6 bases). Deletions cut 4 bases from V and 2 bases from J, with 15 bases between. Germline assignment: CDR1 MGHRA and CDR2 YSYEKL. The CDR3 covers 15 residues. CDR3 coding DNA: TGCGCCAGCAGCCGCTCGGGGACTGACCCCTACGAGCAGTACTTC. Its translation: CASSRSGTDPYEQYF.

This clone appeared a single time. The chain uses TRBV7-7 and TRBJ2-7, with D tentatively TRBD2 (5 bases). This CDR3 has 14 residues. Germline V gene sequence: CDR1 SSHAT, CDR2 FNYEAQ (reference sequence). V dropped 4 bases and J dropped 2 bases, with 12 bases sitting between them. CDR3 sequence (DNA): TGTGCCAGCAGCTCCGGTCCGGGGACCTACGAGCAGTACTTC. This encodes CASSSGPGTYEQYF.

The chain is built from TRBV9 and TRBJ1-1; maybe TRBD1 (5 bases). V was pared by 3 bases and J by 5 bases, with 14 bases between. The length of the CDR3 is 14 residues. The germline CDR1 and CDR2 sequences are SGDLS and YYNGEE. The CDR3 spells CASSAGQGRTEAFF. CDR3 DNA sequence: TGTGCCAGCAGCGCCGGGCAGGGCCGAACTGAAGCTTTCTTT.

J is TRBJ1-1 and V is TRBV10-1; no definite D call. CDR3 length: 13 amino acids. The V end was cut by 0 bases, the J end by 9 bases, with 11 bases between. The germline V gene encodes CDR1 WNHNN and CDR2 SYGVQD (reference sequence). CDR3 bases: TGCGCCAGCAGTGAGTCCGGAGCGGGGAAAGCTTTCTTT. It specifies CASSESGAGKAFF.

This clone has a single count. The CDR3 is CASSLFGDSPGQYF. The CDR3 nucleotides are TGTGCCAGCAGCTTGTTCGGTGACAGTCCAGGGCAGTACTTC. The chain recombines TRBV11-1 with TRBJ2-7; tentative D call: TRBD1 (5 bases). CDR1 is SGHAT and CDR2 is FQDESV in the germline V gene (reference sequence). The CDR3 is made up of 14 amino acids. The ends were cut back, 3 bases at V and 9 bases at J, with 18 bases in the middle.

This clone was detected once. The chain recombines TRBV29-1 with TRBJ2-7; D is possibly TRBD1 (6 bases). V was trimmed by 5 bases and J by 3 bases, leaving 8 bases between them. Germline-derived CDR1 and CDR2 are SQVTM and ANQGSEA. The CDR3 consists of 11 residues. CDR3 nucleotides: TGCAGCGTTAAGGACAGCTACGAGCAGTACTTC. This gives the protein CSVKDSYEQYF.

The sample holds a few counts of this clone. The chain carries TRBV7-2 and TRBJ2-7; 9 nucleotides line up with TRBD2. CDR3 length: 14 residues. The ends lost 4 bases at V and 2 bases at J; junction bases unmatched: 3. The V gene's germline CDR1 is SGHTA and CDR2 FQGNSA. CDR3 DNA sequence: TGTGCCAGCAGCTCTTGGACTAGCGCCTACGAGCAGTACTTC. Protein product: CASSSWTSAYEQYF.

This chain uses TRBV30 with TRBJ1-2; possible D gene TRBD1, 5 bases. This CDR3 comprises 14 residues. The germline V gene has CDR1 GTSNPN and CDR2 SVGIG (reference sequence). V was clipped by 7 bases and J by 4 bases, with 19 bases between them. The CDR3 DNA follows: TGTGCCTCTCGAAAGGGGCAGTCCCTCTATGGCTACACCTTC. This sequence encodes CASRKGQSLYGYTF.

V gene TRBV5-1 combines with J gene TRBJ2-5; D gene unclear. With the DNA end fitting TRBJ2-7 better, the J assignment may be wrong. CDR1 SGHRS and CDR2 YFSETQ come from the germline V gene. This CDR3 comprises 13 residues. CDR3 amino acids: CASSFQAPDEQYF. DNA for the CDR3: TGCGCCAGCAGCTTTCAGGCTCCAGACGAGCAGTACTTC.

The rearrangement links TRBV5-4 to TRBJ2-5; 7 bases map to TRBD1. The length of the CDR3 is 14 residues. The germline CDR1 and CDR2 sequences are SGHNT and YYREEE (reference sequence). Losses at the gene ends were 2 bases for V and 4 bases for J; bases not matched to a gene: 5. CDR3 in DNA: TGTGCCAGCAGCTTACAGGGGATGGGAGAGACCCAGTACTTC. It yields the protein CASSLQGMGETQYF.

The chain links TRBV19 to TRBJ2-7; 8 bases match TRBD1. This CDR3 has 15 residues. Germline loops: CDR1 LNHDA, CDR2 SQIVND (reference sequence). J gave up 5 bases and V 6 bases, and 12 bases lay outside the gene matches. As DNA, the CDR3 is TGTGCCAGTAGCCCCAAAGACAGGGGAAGGAACGAGCAGTACTTC. Amino acids: CASSPKDRGRNEQYF.

V and J are TRBV7-2 and TRBJ2-1; D is ambiguous. V was trimmed by 2 bases and J by 10 bases, leaving 6 bases between them. CDR1 and CDR2 from the germline V gene are SGHTA and FQGNSA. This CDR3 contains 11 residues. Here the CDR3 reads CASSLSSEQFF. The CDR3 nucleotides are TGTGCCAGCAGCTTATCATCCGAGCAGTTCTTC.

The gene calls are TRBV5-1 and TRBJ2-5, with a possible D match to TRBD1 (6 bases). This CDR3 has 13 residues. Germline V gene lookup returns CDR1 SGHRS and CDR2 YFSETQ. V shed 0 bases and J shed 3 bases, with 6 bases lying between them. The CDR3, as DNA: TGCGCCAGCAGCTTGGACAGGGAAGAGACCCAGTACTTC. It is translated as CASSLDREETQYF. The variable domain in full, with the rest retrieved from reference TRBV5-1 and TRBJ2-5, is KAGVTQTPRYLIKTRGQQVTLSCSPISGHRSVSWYQQTPGQGLQFLFEYFSETQRNKGNFPGRFSGRQFSNSRSEMNVSTLELGDSALYLCASSLDREETQYFGPGTRLLVL.

The gene calls are TRBV5-1 and TRBJ2-6; the match to TRBD2 covers 9 bases. The CDR3 runs 15 residues. Germline values: CDR1 SGHRS, CDR2 YFSETQ. With V trimmed by 4 bases and J by 10 bases, 9 bases remained unmatched. CDR3 nucleotides: TGCGCCAGCAGCCCGGGACTAGCCGACCGAAACGTCCTGACTTTC. Its protein is CASSPGLADRNVLTF.

The chain uses TRBV11-2 and TRBJ2-1; TRBD2 might be the D (6 bases). V was clipped by 1 base and J by 7 bases, with 17 bases between them. The germline CDR1 and CDR2 sequences are SGHAT and FQNNGV. The CDR3 consists of 16 residues. The chain's CDR3 is CASSLAPGVGPNEQFF. CDR3 DNA sequence: TGTGCCAGCAGCTTAGCTCCGGGGGTAGGTCCGAATGAGCAGTTCTTC.

This clone appeared a few times. CDR3: CASSTGQGVITDTQYF. CDR3 nucleotide sequence: TGTGCCAGTAGTACAGGACAGGGGGTCATCACAGATACGCAGTATTTT. The chain is built from TRBV19 and TRBJ2-3; TRBD1 agrees at 10 bases. This CDR3 is built from 16 residues. The V gene's germline CDR1 is LNHDA and CDR2 SQIVND (reference sequence). With V trimmed by 4 bases and J by 2 bases, 6 bases remained unmatched.

This rearrangement joins TRBV27 to TRBJ2-7; 11 nucleotides agree with TRBD1. The trim removed 4 bases at V and 3 bases at J, leaving 5 bases unmatched. Per the germline V gene, CDR1 is MNHEY and CDR2 is SMNVEV (reference sequence). The CDR3 is 15 amino acids. CDR3 coding DNA: TGTGCCAGCAGTTCACTCGGGACAGGGGGCTACGAGCAGTACTTC. Translating it yields CASSSLGTGGYEQYF.

This chain connects TRBV11-2 to TRBJ2-5; perhaps TRBD2 as D (5 bases). Trimming removed 5 bases from V and 2 bases from J, with 18 bases in between. Looked up from germline, CDR1 is SGHAT and CDR2 is FQNNGV. The CDR3 consists of 16 residues. DNA of the CDR3: TGTGCCAGCAGCCCCAGAGGAGCGGCCCGGCAAGAGACCCAGTACTTC. Translation gives CASSPRGAARQETQYF. Full variable domain (outside the CDR3, taken from reference TRBV11-2 and TRBJ2-5): EAGVAQSPRYKIIEKRQSVAFWCNPISGHATLYWYQQILGQGPKLLIQFQNNGVVDDSQLPKDRFSAERLKGVDSTLKIQPAKLEDSAVYLCASSPRGAARQETQYFGPGTRLLVL.

This clone was seen only a few times. Other DNA sequences within the sample encode an identical CDR3. This sequence joins TRBV5-1 and TRBJ1-5; weak D call: TRBD1 (5 bases). The germline V gene encodes CDR1 SGHRS and CDR2 YFSETQ. Trimming took off 0 bases at V and 2 bases at J, with 6 bases between the two ends. This CDR3 spans 14 amino acids. DNA of the CDR3: TGCGCCAGCAGCTTGGAAGGGGGCAATCAGCCCCAGCATTTT. Translated: CASSLEGGNQPQHF.

The V call is TRBV7-2, the J call TRBJ1-2; the D gene is possibly TRBD1 (5 bases). V was shortened by 1 base and J by 4 bases, with 10 bases between the two germline ends. CDR1 SGHTA and CDR2 FQGNSA come from the germline V gene. The length of the CDR3 is 14 residues. CDR3 DNA sequence: TGTGCCAGCAGCTTAGGGCAGGGCCCCTATGGCTACACCTTC. Protein: CASSLGQGPYGYTF.

This chain uses TRBV5-1 with TRBJ2-7; 9 bases fit TRBD1. Per germline, CDR1 SGHRS and CDR2 YFSETQ. The CDR3 spans 15 residues. V gave up 4 bases and J gave up 0 bases; unmatched junction bases: 5. CDR3 region: CASSGTGLISYEQYF. The CDR3 DNA sequence: TGCGCCAGCAGCGGGACAGGGTTGATCTCCTACGAGCAGTACTTC.

The rearrangement joins TRBV4-3 to TRBJ2-1; 7 bases are a match to TRBD2. V lost 0 bases and J lost 4; bases outside the gene matches: 9. The CDR3 is made up of 17 amino acids. The germline V gene encodes CDR1 LGHNA and CDR2 YSLEER. As DNA, the CDR3 is TGCGCCAGCAGCCAAGATGGGGGGGTTGACCCGTACAATGAGCAGTTCTTC. Its translation: CASSQDGGVDPYNEQFF.

The V call is TRBV7-9, the J call TRBJ2-1; 8 nucleotides match TRBD1. Germline CDR1 and CDR2: SEHNR and FQNEAQ (reference sequence). J was trimmed by 10 bases and V by 3 bases; bases with no gene match: 17. This CDR3 comprises 17 residues. The CDR3 region has the DNA TGTGCCAGCAGCTTGTTCCCCGCGGCAGGGGGCTCGAAGGAGCAGTTCTTC. Translated: CASSLFPAAGGSKEQFF.

This clone has just one count. The rearrangement joins TRBV4-1 to TRBJ2-7; 7 bases agree with TRBD2. With 1 base clipped from V and 2 bases from J, the junction kept 5 bases outside the gene matches. Germline CDR1 is MGHRA and CDR2 is YSYEKL. The CDR3 is made up of 15 amino acids. CDR3 sequence: CASSQGGGAAYEQYF. CDR3 DNA: TGCGCCAGCAGCCAAGGGGGAGGGGCCGCCTACGAGCAGTACTTC.

This chain links TRBV11-2 with TRBJ2-7; D may be TRBD2 (6 bases). Per the germline V gene, CDR1 is SGHAT and CDR2 is FQNNGV. With 5 bases removed from V and 0 bases from J, the gap between germline ends came to 17 bases. There are 16 residues in the CDR3. CDR3 in amino acids: CASSPGMRGSSYEQYF. Here the CDR3 DNA reads TGTGCCAGCAGCCCGGGGATGCGGGGTAGCTCCTACGAGCAGTACTTC.

V is TRBV6-4 and J is TRBJ1-1, with 7 bases identical to TRBD1. The CDR3 runs 13 residues. The germline V gene encodes CDR1 MRHNA and CDR2 SNTAGT. Trimming took 5 bases from V and 1 from J; bases not matched to a gene: 1. Here the CDR3 DNA reads TGTGCCAGCAGTCGGACAGGGAACACTGAAGCTTTCTTT. Translation: CASSRTGNTEAFF.

The chain joins TRBV30 to TRBJ1-5; possibly TRBD1 for D (6 bases). V lost 0 bases and J lost 0, with 9 bases in between. Germline values: CDR1 GTSNPN, CDR2 SVGIG (reference sequence). This CDR3 spans 15 amino acids. In DNA, the CDR3 is TGTGCCTGGAGTGTAAGGGGGAATAGCAATCAGCCCCAGCATTTT. This sequence encodes CAWSVRGNSNQPQHF.

Worth noting for this clone: One end of the junction varies from germline; a read error may be responsible. V gene TRBV6-5 combines with J gene TRBJ1-1; TRBD1 is a possible D gene (5 bases). The CDR3 extends over 15 amino acids. From germline, CDR1 is MNHEY and CDR2 SVGAGI. The CDR3 here is CTSSYWQGGFTEAFF. The CDR3, as DNA: TGTACCAGCAGTTATTGGCAGGGCGGTTTCACTGAAGCTTTCTTT.

This sequence joins TRBV19 and TRBJ2-5; D uncertain. Germline CDR1 reads LNHDA; CDR2 reads SQIVND (reference sequence). V was pared by 5 bases and J by 0 bases, with 13 bases between. The CDR3 is made up of 15 amino acids. CDR3 sequence: CASSPYSLYQETQYF. The CDR3 bases are TGTGCCAGTAGTCCGTACAGCCTGTACCAAGAGACCCAGTACTTC.